The 14 T cell receptor beta chains below come from one sample, sequenced in a study of shared clonotypes between healthy human individuals (dated by TCRdb to 2018 to 2021). For the CD8 naive samples, CD45RO-negative cells were positively selected for CCR7, yielding a CD45RA+CCR7+ population from which TemRA cells were excluded. Library preparation used the immunoSEQ multiplex PCR assay. Entries here come from immuneACCESS through TCRdb and include only in-frame sequences with V and J called. Some clones fail to appear in such tables; in the studies checked, an unresolved V gene covers under half of the shortfall, and the cause of the remainder is unknown. A total of just over 2,000,000 clones appear in this sample, about 95% of them only once. More than 0.95% of the sample is held by the ten biggest clonotypes. What was sequenced was naive CD8+ T cells sorted from blood. The intended sense of this specimen's cell subset or site label: CD45RA+CCR7+. Receptor source: a young man in good health.

Concerning this clone: Other nucleotide sequences in the sample specify the same CDR3. The chain has TRBV28 and TRBJ2-7; D may be TRBD1 or TRBD2 (5 bases each). The ends were cut back, 3 bases at V and 0 bases at J, with 9 bases in the middle. There are 14 residues in the CDR3. The V gene's germline CDR1 is MDHEN and CDR2 SYDVKM. In DNA form, the CDR3 reads TGTGCCAGCAGTTTTTCTGGGGGCTCCTACGAGCAGTACTTC. It yields the protein CASSFSGGSYEQYF. Using reference TRBV28 and TRBJ2-7 for the parts outside the CDR3, the full variable domain is DVKVTQSSRYLVKRTGEKVFLECVQDMDHENMFWYRQDPGLGLRLIYFSYDVKMKEKGDIPEGYSVSREKKERFSLILESASTNQTSMYLCASSFSGGSYEQYFGPGTRLTVT.

The V call is TRBV7-8, the J call TRBJ2-5; no reliable D call. Trimming took 1 base from V and 1 from J, leaving 10 bases between them. This CDR3 has 15 residues. Per the germline V gene, CDR1 is SGHVS and CDR2 is FQNEAQ. CDR3 DNA sequence: TGTGCCAGCAGCTTAGTGGCGTCCTTCCAAGAGACCCAGTACTTC. The encoded protein is CASSLVASFQETQYF.

The chain is built from TRBV5-4 and TRBJ1-2; the D gene is possibly TRBD1 (5 bases). V lost 4 bases, J lost 7 bases, and 14 bases lay in between. The CDR3 extends over 13 amino acids. CDR1 is SGHNT, CDR2 YYREEE, per germline (reference sequence). This CDR3 reads CASSTGTGSGYTF. CDR3 nucleotides: TGTGCCAGCAGCACCGGGACGGGGTCTGGCTACACCTTC.

This clone came up once. The rearrangement uses TRBV25-1 and TRBJ1-4; no firm D call. Germline assignment: CDR1 MGHDK and CDR2 SYGVNS. Trimming pared 4 bases from V and 6 bases from J, leaving 18 bases between. This CDR3 has 16 residues. The CDR3 DNA is TGTGCCAGCAGTGGCTTGGGAAGTTTCGCCCATGAAAAACTGTTTTTT. Translation gives CASSGLGSFAHEKLFF.

CDR3 region: CASSLWGGDIQYF. The CDR3 coding sequence is TGTGCCAGCAGCTTATGGGGCGGAGACATTCAGTACTTC. V is TRBV11-3 and J is TRBJ2-4; D may be TRBD1 (5 bases). CDR1 is SGHNT, CDR2 YENEEA, per germline. This CDR3 has 13 amino acids. Trimming took 2 bases from V and 8 from J, leaving 10 bases between them. Looking up the rest from reference TRBV11-3 and TRBJ2-4 gives the full variable domain: EAGVVQSPRYKIIEKKQPVAFWCNPISGHNTLYWYLQNLGQGPELLIRYENEEAVDDSQLPKDRFSAERLKGVDSTLKIQPAELGDSAVYLCASSLWGGDIQYFGAGTRLSVL.

This clone was recorded once. Other DNA variants within this sample encode the same CDR3. The V call is TRBV6-6, the J call TRBJ2-1; either TRBD1 or TRBD2 may fit D (5 bases each). The germline V gene encodes CDR1 MNHNY and CDR2 SVGAGI (reference sequence). The CDR3 is 13 residues long. With 2 bases removed from V and 7 bases from J, the gap between germline ends came to 9 bases. CDR3 nucleotide sequence: TGTGCCAGCAGTTACCTCGGGGCGAATGAGCAGTTCTTC. The encoded protein is CASSYLGANEQFF.

About this clone: Distinct nucleotide sequences in the sample also encode this CDR3. The V call is TRBV9, the J call TRBJ2-7; D could derive from TRBD1 or TRBD2 (6 bases each). The germline V gene encodes CDR1 SGDLS and CDR2 YYNGEE. This CDR3 has 14 residues. Trimming took 0 bases from V and 3 from J, leaving 10 bases between them. CDR3 coding DNA: TGTGCCAGCAGCGTAGGAGGGGGGCTCTACGAGCAGTACTTC. It translates to CASSVGGGLYEQYF.

The chain uses TRBV2 and TRBJ2-7; D possibly corresponds to TRBD1 (6 bases). The CDR3 is made up of 14 amino acids. Germline CDR1 reads SNHLY; CDR2 reads FYNNEI. Trimming stripped 6 bases from V and 2 bases from J, with 14 bases between. The chain's CDR3 is CASRGETGTYEQYF. DNA for the CDR3: TGTGCCAGCAGGGGGGAGACAGGTACCTACGAGCAGTACTTC.

The chain is built from TRBV6-5 and TRBJ1-1, with TRBD1 matching 11 bases. Looked up from germline, CDR1 is MNHEY and CDR2 is SVGAGI. There are 14 residues in the CDR3. With 8 bases clipped from V and 0 bases from J, the junction kept 2 bases outside the gene matches. The CDR3: CASWTGGLNTEAFF. DNA for the CDR3: TGTGCCAGCTGGACAGGGGGCCTGAACACTGAAGCTTTCTTT.

This chain joins TRBV7-9 and TRBJ2-7, with 11 bases that match TRBD2. V lost 4 bases, J lost 4 bases, and 9 bases stayed unmatched. The CDR3 sequence is 16 residues long. CDR1 is SEHNR and CDR2 is FQNEAQ in the germline V gene (reference sequence). The CDR3 reads CASSSGSSGRLYEQYF. The CDR3 DNA follows: TGTGCCAGCAGCTCCGGGTCTAGCGGGAGGCTGTACGAGCAGTACTTC.

The rearrangement uses TRBV5-6 and TRBJ1-1, with D unresolved. The CDR3 is made up of 15 amino acids. V was trimmed by 1 base and J by 1 base, leaving 11 bases between them. In germline, CDR1 is SGHDT, CDR2 YYEEEE. Here the CDR3 DNA reads TGTGCCAGCAGCTTGCGGGTTGGGAGGAACACTGAAGCTTTCTTT. Residues: CASSLRVGRNTEAFF.

This chain links TRBV5-1 with TRBJ2-2; D uncertain. V was shortened by 1 base and J by 0 bases, with 16 bases between the two germline ends. The germline V gene has CDR1 SGHRS and CDR2 YFSETQ. The CDR3 totals 18 residues. The CDR3 loop reads CASSLWPGDDSNTGELFF. CDR3 DNA: TGCGCCAGCAGCTTGTGGCCGGGTGACGACTCGAACACCGGGGAGCTGTTTTTT.

V gene TRBV2 combines with J gene TRBJ1-5; D possibly corresponds to TRBD1 (5 bases). Trimming took off 3 bases at V and 9 bases at J, with 15 bases between the two ends. CDR3 size: 14 residues. Germline V gene data show CDR1 as SNHLY and CDR2 as FYNNEI. The CDR3 loop reads CASSDETHTGPQHF. The CDR3 region has the DNA TGTGCCAGCAGTGATGAGACACATACAGGGCCCCAGCATTTT.

This clone came up a few times. The chain employs TRBV10-2 and TRBJ1-6; no reliable D call. The CDR3 has 13 amino acids. V was pared by 2 bases and J by 9 bases, with 8 bases between. Germline loops: CDR1 WSHSY, CDR2 SAAADI. CDR3 in DNA: TGCGCCAGCAGTGAGGGTAGGGTTTCACCCCTCCACTTT. Protein product: CASSEGRVSPLHF.